Listed below are T cell receptor beta chains from one sample, sequenced in a study of cytomegalovirus exposure and HLA in healthy donors. The repertoire was sequenced with immunoSEQ multiplex PCR; TCRdb's copy has only in-frame clones and lacks some. The sample includes under 90,000 clones, approximately 90% of them seen just once. Sequencing was done on a sample of PBMCs. The receptors were gathered from a man in his late teens or twenties in good health and CMV-seronegative. CDR3s leave out the opening cysteine and the closing phenylalanine or tryptophan. Clone sizes are given selectively: once, few, many, or a class where the clone is expanded.

clone_size	j_call	v_call	cdr3_length	cdr3_aa
-	-	TRBV9	13	ASSLLGDSSYEQY
once	TRBJ2-1	TRBV27	13	ASSLSQGPYNEQF
-	TRBJ2-1	TRBV5-5	11	ASSFFPYNEQF
-	TRBJ2-1	TRBV15	13	ATSRDLAGANEQF
-	TRBJ1-1	TRBV28	11	ASKIRVNTEAF
-	TRBJ2-5	TRBV5-5	13	ASSPRGGASETQY
-	TRBJ1-1	TRBV9	12	ASSVVPLYTEAF
few	TRBJ2-7	TRBV23-1	12	ASTCSDRTYEQY
-	-	TRBV6-1	13	ASSEWGGSYYEQY
-	TRBJ1-5	TRBV18	12	ASSRDRVFQPQH
-	TRBJ1-2	TRBV28	11	ASSPGRSYGYT
-	TRBJ2-5	TRBV11-2	16	ASSLLSPRGVGQETQY
-	TRBJ2-6	TRBV29-1	16	SVEVGTGGNPGANVLT
-	TRBJ2-1	TRBV27	10	ASSLGRGEQF
-	TRBJ2-3	TRBV4-3	15	ASSQDPGGRGADTQY
-	TRBJ2-5	TRBV27	13	ASRPIQGYQETQY
-	TRBJ2-5	TRBV25-1	15	ASSEVGRGQGDETQY
-	TRBJ2-6	TRBV27	14	ATRNGQSSGANVLT
-	TRBJ2-3	TRBV11-3	13	ASSPGGFSTDTQY
once	TRBJ2-7	TRBV9	12	ASSVGSVSYEQY
-	TRBJ1-4	TRBV5-1	12	ASSLKEGSEKLF
-	TRBJ2-1	TRBV9	10	ASSVTDNEQF
-	TRBJ2-1	TRBV18	15	ASSPIQGASGNNEQF
-	TRBJ1-2	TRBV7-9	11	ASSATGTGGYT
-	TRBJ1-2	TRBV7-3	15	ASSSGTGIRSMDGYT
-	TRBJ1-1	TRBV7-9	9	ASSFQSEAF
-	TRBJ2-1	TRBV7-8	13	ASSLVAGGRGEQF
once	TRBJ2-2	TRBV7-9	12	ASSFSSNTGELF
-	TRBJ2-2	TRBV7-9	12	ASSPRGAAGELF
-	TRBJ2-7	TRBV11-2	13	ASSDRDSLSYEQY
-	TRBJ2-2	TRBV30	12	AWGITGPTGELF
-	TRBJ2-5	TRBV12-5	14	ASGFMGLPLIETQY
-	TRBJ1-2	TRBV6-6	13	ASSYRQGPTYGYT
once	TRBJ2-1	TRBV11-2	14	ASSLEIIRERNEQF
-	TRBJ2-1	TRBV6-1	12	ASGDGGSYNEQF
once	TRBJ2-1	TRBV11-3	16	ASSASGKRGVSYNEQF
-	TRBJ2-2	TRBV18	14	ASSQGTGVNTGELF
-	TRBJ1-1	TRBV28	12	ASSPQVNNTEAF
few	TRBJ2-5	TRBV5-1	13	ASSLFSSDKGEQY
-	TRBJ2-5	TRBV18	12	ASSPPSSRETQY
-	TRBJ1-3	TRBV28	15	ASSPTGFRLSGNTIY
-	TRBJ2-4	TRBV7-9	13	ASSPTGLDKNIQY
-	TRBJ2-1	TRBV7-2	11	ASSLGLAGGLF
-	TRBJ2-7	TRBV28	14	ASIAVGRGWTYEQY
-	TRBJ2-7	TRBV4-1	14	ASSQENSVGAYEQY
-	TRBJ1-1	TRBV7-2	15	ASSFRQGAVQNTEAF
-	TRBJ2-7	TRBV28	9	ASRVGLEQY
few	TRBJ2-1	TRBV6-4	12	ATASGRDHNEQF
-	TRBJ1-5	TRBV28	14	ASSIPQGASNQPQH
-	TRBJ2-5	TRBV7-2	13	ASSFVGLAGETQY
-	TRBJ2-7	TRBV5-4	14	ASSTGTSGSSYEQY
-	TRBJ2-7	TRBV7-2	12	ASSRGGASYEQY
-	TRBJ2-6	TRBV6-4	15	ASSDGTSGSGANVLT